This TCR beta chain was sequenced in a study of OX40 agonist ivuxolimab in advanced cancers. The data were produced by immunoSEQ multiplex PCR, yet TCRdb's version contains in-frame clones alone and is incomplete. Among about 25,000 clones listed, approximately 82% were seen once. The study's findings and limits: Antigen specificity remained undetermined for the expanded peripheral T cells.

Concerning this clone itself: As yet, its antigen is unknown.

The sequences come from CD4+ or CD8+ T cells sorted from blood, collected in a trial of the OX40 agonist ivuxolimab. This receptor was obtained from an adult with an advanced solid tumor such as melanoma, head and neck, liver or kidney cancer.

This chain's CDR3 is CASSPSDGWPGELFF. The CDR3 DNA sequence: TGTGCCAGTAGTCCATCGGACGGATGGCCCGGGGAGCTGTTTTTT. This sequence joins TRBV19 and TRBJ2-2; D unclear. CDR1 and CDR2 (germline): LNHDA, SQIVND (reference sequence). This CDR3 has 15 residues. The V and J ends lost 5 bases and 6 bases respectively, with 16 bases between them.